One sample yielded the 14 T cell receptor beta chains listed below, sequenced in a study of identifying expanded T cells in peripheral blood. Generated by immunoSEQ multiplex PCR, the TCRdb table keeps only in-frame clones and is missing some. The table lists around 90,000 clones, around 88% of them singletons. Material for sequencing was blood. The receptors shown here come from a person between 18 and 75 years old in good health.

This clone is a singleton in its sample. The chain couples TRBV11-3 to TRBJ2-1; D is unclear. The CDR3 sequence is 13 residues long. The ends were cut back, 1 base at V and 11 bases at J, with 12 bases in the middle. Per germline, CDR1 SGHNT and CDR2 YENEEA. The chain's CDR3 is CASSLAQGLQQFF. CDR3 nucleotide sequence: TGTGCCAGCAGCTTAGCCCAAGGGCTACAGCAGTTCTTC.

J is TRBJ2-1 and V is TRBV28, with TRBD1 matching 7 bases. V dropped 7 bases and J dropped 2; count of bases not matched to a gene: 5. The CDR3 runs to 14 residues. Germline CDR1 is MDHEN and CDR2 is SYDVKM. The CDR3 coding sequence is TGTGCCAGCATTGAGGGGGCTACCTACAATGAGCAGTTCTTC. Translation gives CASIEGATYNEQFF. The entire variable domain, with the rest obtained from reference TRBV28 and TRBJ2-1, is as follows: DVKVTQSSRYLVKRTGEKVFLECVQDMDHENMFWYRQDPGLGLRLIYFSYDVKMKEKGDIPEGYSVSREKKERFSLILESASTNQTSMYLCASIEGATYNEQFFGPGTRLTVL.

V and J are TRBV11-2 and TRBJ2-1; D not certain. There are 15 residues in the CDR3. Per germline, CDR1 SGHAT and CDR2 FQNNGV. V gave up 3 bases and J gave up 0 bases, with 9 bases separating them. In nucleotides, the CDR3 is TGTGCCAGCAGCTTCGCACAGAGCTCCTACAATGAGCAGTTCTTC. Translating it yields CASSFAQSSYNEQFF.

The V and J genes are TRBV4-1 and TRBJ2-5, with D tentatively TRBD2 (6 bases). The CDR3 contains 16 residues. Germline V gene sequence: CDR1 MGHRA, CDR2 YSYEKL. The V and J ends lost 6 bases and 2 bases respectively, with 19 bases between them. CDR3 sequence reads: CASRPGLGTSQETQYF. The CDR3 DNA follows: TGCGCCAGCAGGCCGGGACTTGGAACCTCACAAGAGACCCAGTACTTC.

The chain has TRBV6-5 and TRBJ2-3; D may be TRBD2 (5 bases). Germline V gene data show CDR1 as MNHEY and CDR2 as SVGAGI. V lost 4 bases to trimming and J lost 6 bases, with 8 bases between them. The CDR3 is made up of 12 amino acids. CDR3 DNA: TGTGCCAGCAGTTCGACGGGGGATACGCAGTATTTT. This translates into CASSSTGDTQYF.

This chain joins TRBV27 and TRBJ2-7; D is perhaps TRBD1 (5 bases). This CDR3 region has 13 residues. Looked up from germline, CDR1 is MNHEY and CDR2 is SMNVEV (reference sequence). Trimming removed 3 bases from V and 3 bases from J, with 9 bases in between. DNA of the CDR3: TGTGCCAGCAGTTTCCTCGACAGCTACGAGCAGTACTTC. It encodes CASSFLDSYEQYF.

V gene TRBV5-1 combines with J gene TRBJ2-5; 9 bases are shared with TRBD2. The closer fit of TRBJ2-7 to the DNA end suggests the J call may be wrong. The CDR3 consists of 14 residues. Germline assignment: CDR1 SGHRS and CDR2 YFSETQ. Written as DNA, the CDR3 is TGCGCCAGCAGCATGGGACTAGCCACCTACGAGCAGTACTTC. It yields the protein CASSMGLATYEQYF.

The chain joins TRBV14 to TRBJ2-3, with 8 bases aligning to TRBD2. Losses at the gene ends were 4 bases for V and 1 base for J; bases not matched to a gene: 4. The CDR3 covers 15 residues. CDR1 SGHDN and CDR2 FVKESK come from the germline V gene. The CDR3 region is CASSLSGTRTDTQYF. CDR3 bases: TGTGCCAGCAGCCTTAGCGGGACACGCACAGATACGCAGTATTTT.

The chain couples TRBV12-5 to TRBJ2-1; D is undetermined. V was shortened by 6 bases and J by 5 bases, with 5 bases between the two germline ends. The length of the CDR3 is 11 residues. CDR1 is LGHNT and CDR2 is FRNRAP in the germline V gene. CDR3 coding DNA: TGTGCTAGTGGACACGACAATGAGCAGTTCTTC. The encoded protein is CASGHDNEQFF.

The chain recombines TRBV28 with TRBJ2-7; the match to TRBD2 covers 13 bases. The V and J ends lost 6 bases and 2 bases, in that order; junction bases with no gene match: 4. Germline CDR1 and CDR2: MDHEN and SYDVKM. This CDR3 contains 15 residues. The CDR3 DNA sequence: TGTGCCAGCAGCCCCACTAGCGGGGGGGCCTACGAGCAGTACTTC. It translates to CASSPTSGGAYEQYF.

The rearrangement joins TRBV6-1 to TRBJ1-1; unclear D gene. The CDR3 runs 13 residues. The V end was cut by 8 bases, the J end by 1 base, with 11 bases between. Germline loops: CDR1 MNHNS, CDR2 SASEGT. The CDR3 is CASCWEPNTEAFF. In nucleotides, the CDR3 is TGTGCCAGCTGCTGGGAGCCGAACACTGAAGCTTTCTTT.

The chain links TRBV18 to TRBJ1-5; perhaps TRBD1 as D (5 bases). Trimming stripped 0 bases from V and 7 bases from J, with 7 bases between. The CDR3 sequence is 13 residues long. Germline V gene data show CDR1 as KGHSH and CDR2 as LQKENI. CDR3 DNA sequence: TGTGCCAGCTCACCACCGGGACGACAGCCCCAGCATTTT. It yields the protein CASSPPGRQPQHF.

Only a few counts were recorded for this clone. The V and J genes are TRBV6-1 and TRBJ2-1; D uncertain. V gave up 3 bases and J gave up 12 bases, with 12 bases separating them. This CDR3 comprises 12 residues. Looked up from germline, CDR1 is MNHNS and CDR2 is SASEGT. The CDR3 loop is CASSEAQTLQFF. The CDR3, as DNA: TGTGCCAGCAGTGAGGCCCAGACCCTGCAGTTCTTC.

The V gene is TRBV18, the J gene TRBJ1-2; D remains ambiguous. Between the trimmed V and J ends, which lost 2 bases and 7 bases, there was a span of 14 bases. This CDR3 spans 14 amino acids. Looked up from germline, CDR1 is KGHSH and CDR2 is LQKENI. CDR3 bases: TGTGCCAGCTCACCAGATCCCCGCTTGGCTGGCTACACCTTC. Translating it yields CASSPDPRLAGYTF.